Sequencing of this T cell receptor beta chain was carried out in a study of human T cells and chemical hapten exposure. Study-level background: Donors were sensitized with 2% DPC on the upper inner arm. Per-sample variation in TCR yield stemmed mainly from small pooled library volume differences. Patch testing placed 0.01% DPC on the upper back, with readings at 6 days.

CDR1 is LNHDA, CDR2 SQIVND, per germline (reference sequence). Trimming cost V 7 bases and J 4 bases, with 13 bases left between them. The CDR3 runs 13 residues. TCRdb re-derived calls from the RACE reads in MiXCR, one entry per CDR3 protein. Here the sample spans 79,000 or so distinct CDR3 sequences, around a third being singletons. Regarding time point: patch test 1, 2 weeks after DPC sensitization. The treatment is: therapeutic diphenylcyclopropenone sensitization with weekly scalp DPC. In its sample, this clonotype was seen a few times. The TCR comes from a man in his forties or fifties with alopecia areata. Some clones in this sample may be carry-over from other donors' samples. The V call is TRBV19, the J call TRBJ1-2; D is undetermined. The sample was whole blood, taken in connection with sensitization to the hapten diphenylcyclopropenone (DPC). The CDR3 spells CASTPSATYGYTF. The CDR3 DNA follows: TGTGCCAGTACTCCGTCAGCTACCTATGGCTACACCTTC.